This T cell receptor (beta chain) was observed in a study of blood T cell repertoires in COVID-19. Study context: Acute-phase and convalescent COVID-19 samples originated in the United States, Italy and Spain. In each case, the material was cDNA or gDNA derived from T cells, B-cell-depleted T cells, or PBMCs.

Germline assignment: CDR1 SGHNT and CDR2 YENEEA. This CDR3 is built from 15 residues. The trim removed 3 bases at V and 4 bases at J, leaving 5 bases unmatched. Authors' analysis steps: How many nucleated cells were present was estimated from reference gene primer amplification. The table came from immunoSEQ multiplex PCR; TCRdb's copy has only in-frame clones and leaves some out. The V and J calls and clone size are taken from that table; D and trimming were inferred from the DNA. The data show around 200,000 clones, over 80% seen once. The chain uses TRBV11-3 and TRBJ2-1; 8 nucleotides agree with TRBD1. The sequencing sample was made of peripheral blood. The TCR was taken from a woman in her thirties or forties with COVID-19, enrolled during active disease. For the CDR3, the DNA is TGTGCCAGCAGCTTCGAAGGACAGGGTTACAATGAGCAGTTCTTC. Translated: CASSFEGQGYNEQFF.